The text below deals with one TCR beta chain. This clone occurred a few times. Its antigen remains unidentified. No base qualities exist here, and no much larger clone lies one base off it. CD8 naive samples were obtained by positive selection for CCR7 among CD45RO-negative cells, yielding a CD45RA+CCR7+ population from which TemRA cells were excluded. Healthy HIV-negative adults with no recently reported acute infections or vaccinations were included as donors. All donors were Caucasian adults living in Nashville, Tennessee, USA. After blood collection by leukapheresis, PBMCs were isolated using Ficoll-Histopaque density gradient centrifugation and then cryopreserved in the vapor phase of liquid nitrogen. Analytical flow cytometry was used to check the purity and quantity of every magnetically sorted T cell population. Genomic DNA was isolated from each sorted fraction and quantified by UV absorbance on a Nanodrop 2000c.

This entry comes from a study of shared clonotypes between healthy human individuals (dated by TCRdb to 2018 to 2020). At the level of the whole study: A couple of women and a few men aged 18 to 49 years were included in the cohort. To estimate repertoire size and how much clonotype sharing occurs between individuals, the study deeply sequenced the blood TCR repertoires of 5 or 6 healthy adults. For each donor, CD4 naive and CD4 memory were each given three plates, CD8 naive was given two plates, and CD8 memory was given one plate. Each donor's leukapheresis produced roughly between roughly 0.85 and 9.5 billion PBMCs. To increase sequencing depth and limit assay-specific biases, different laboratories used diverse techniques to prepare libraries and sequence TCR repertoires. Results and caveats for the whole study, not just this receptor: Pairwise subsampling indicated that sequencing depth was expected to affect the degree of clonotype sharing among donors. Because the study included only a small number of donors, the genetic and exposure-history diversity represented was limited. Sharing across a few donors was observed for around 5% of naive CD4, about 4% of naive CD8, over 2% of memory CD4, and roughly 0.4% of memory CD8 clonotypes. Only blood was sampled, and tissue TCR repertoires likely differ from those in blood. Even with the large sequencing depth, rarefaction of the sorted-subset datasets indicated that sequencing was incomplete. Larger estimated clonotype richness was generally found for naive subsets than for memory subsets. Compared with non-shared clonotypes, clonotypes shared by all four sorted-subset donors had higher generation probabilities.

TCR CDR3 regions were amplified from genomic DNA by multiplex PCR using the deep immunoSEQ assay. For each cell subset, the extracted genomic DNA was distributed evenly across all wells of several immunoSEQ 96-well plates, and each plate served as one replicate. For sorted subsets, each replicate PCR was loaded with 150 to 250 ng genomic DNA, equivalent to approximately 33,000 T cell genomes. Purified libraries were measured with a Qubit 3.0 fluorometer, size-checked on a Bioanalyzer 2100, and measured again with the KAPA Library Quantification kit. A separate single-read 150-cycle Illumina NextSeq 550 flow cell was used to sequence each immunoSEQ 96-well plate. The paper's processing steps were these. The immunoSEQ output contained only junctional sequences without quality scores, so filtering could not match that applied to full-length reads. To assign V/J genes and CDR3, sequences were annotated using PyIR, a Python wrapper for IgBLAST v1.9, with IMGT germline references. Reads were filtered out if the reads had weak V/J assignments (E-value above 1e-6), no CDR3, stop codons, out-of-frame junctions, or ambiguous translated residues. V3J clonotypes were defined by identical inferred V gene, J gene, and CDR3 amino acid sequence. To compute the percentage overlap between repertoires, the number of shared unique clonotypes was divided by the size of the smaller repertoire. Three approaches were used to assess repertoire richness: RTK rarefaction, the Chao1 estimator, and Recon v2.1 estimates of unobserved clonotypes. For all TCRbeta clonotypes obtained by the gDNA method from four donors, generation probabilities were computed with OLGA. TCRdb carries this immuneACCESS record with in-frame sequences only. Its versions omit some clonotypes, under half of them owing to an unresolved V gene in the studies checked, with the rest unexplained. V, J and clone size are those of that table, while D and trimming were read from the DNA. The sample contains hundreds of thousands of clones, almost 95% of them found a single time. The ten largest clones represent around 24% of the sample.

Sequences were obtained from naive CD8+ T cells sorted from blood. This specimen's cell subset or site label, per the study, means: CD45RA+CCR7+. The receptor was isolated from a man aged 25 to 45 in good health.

The sequenced DNA: TGTGCCAGCAGCTTAGGGGGACAGGTGTACTATGGCTACACCTTC. This gives the protein CASSLGGQVYYGYTF. Rearrangement joined TRBV13 to TRBJ1-2; 8 bases in between match TRBD1. CDR1 and CDR2, looked up from the germline V gene (reference sequence), are PRHDT and FYEKMQ. The CDR3 sequence holds 15 residues, the cysteine and phenylalanine included. Only CDR3 DNA remains: 45 bases, in frame from the first base. V and J are trimmed by 0 bases and 3 bases, and the gene matches miss 3 bases of the junction.